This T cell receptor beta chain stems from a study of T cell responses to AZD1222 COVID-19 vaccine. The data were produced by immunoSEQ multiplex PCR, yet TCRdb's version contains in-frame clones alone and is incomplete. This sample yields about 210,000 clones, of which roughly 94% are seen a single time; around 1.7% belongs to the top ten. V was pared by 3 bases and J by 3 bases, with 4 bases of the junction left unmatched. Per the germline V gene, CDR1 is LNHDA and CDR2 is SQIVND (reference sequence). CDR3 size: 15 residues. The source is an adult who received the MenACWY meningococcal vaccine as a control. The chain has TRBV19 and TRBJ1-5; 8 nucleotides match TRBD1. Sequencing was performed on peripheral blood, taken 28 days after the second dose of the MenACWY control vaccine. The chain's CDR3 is CASSMAGQANQPQHF. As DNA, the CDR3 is TGTGCCAGTAGTATGGCGGGACAGGCCAATCAGCCCCAGCATTTT.